This entry lists 18 T cell receptor beta chains sequenced from one sample in a study of early T cells in non-severe SARS-CoV-2 infection. Via MiXCR, TCRdb re-called the 5' RACE reads, giving one row per CDR3 protein. The sample holds 65,000 to 75,000 distinct CDR3 sequences, 9.5% to 13% seen once. Sequencing was carried out using whole blood. Every receptor here comes from an adult who was a healthcare worker with PCR-confirmed SARS-CoV-2 infection or an uninfected control (not recorded which).

This clonotype was recorded many times. The CDR3 reads CASSWQGTNGYTF. CDR3 nucleotide sequence: TGTGCCAGCAGCTGGCAGGGCACTAATGGCTACACCTTC. This chain links TRBV28 with TRBJ1-2; D perhaps matches TRBD1 (5 bases). The germline CDR1 and CDR2 sequences are MDHEN and SYDVKM. V lost 6 bases and J 6 bases, leaving 14 bases between the germline ends. The CDR3 loop spans 13 amino acids.

This clonotype was seen at least ten times. The chain carries TRBV7-6 and TRBJ2-2; 8 bases align to TRBD1. This CDR3 contains 16 residues. The trim removed 1 base at V and 2 bases at J, leaving 3 bases unmatched. The germline gives CDR1 SGHVS, CDR2 FNYEAQ. The DNA for the CDR3 is TGTGCCAGCAGCTTAGGGACAGGGATAAACACCGGGGAGCTGTTTTTT. It translates to CASSLGTGINTGELFF.

This clonotype occurred many times. The chain joins TRBV6-6 to TRBJ2-7, with D perhaps being TRBD1 or TRBD2 (5 bases each). The V and J ends lost 5 bases and 1 base respectively, with 9 bases between them. The CDR3 consists of 13 residues. CDR1 is MNHNY and CDR2 is SVGAGI in the germline V gene (reference sequence). The CDR3 bases are TGTGCCAGCAGTCCGGGACCATCCTACGAGCAGTACTTC. This codes for CASSPGPSYEQYF.

This clonotype was counted ten times or more. This rearrangement joins TRBV12-3 or TRBV12-4 to TRBJ2-1, with D unresolved. V gave up 7 bases and J gave up 5 bases, with 12 bases separating them. The length of the CDR3 is 13 residues. The CDR3 here is CASTQDGNNEQFF. The DNA for the CDR3 is TGTGCCAGCACCCAGGACGGTAACAATGAGCAGTTCTTC.

This clonotype was counted at least ten times. This chain uses TRBV3-1 with TRBJ2-7; D is undetermined. This CDR3 contains 18 residues. V lost 0 bases to trimming and J lost 0 bases, with 18 bases between them. Germline CDR1 is LGHDT and CDR2 is YNNKEL (reference sequence). The chain's CDR3 is CASSQETSYYTSSYEQYF. In DNA form, the CDR3 reads TGTGCCAGCAGCCAAGAGACGTCGTATTATACCAGCTCCTACGAGCAGTACTTC.

V gene TRBV6-6 combines with J gene TRBJ2-7; weak D call: TRBD2 (5 bases). This CDR3 contains 15 residues. CDR1 MNHNY and CDR2 SVGAGI come from the germline V gene (reference sequence). The V end lost 4 bases, the J end lost 0 bases, and 13 bases lay between the germline ends. CDR3 nucleotides: TGTGCCAGCAGTTCCCGGGGAACGAGCTCCTACGAGCAGTACTTC. Translated: CASSSRGTSSYEQYF.

The table lists this clonotype with many counts. The CDR3: CASSWAPGGGTDTQYF. CDR3 nucleotides: TGTGCCAGCAGCTGGGCCCCAGGGGGCGGTACAGATACGCAGTATTTT. The chain employs TRBV5-4 and TRBJ2-3; TRBD1 agrees at 8 bases. This CDR3 region has 16 residues. Trimming took 3 bases from V and 3 from J; bases not matched to a gene: 9. The germline V gene encodes CDR1 SGHNT and CDR2 YYREEE (reference sequence).

This clonotype has at least ten counts. V usage is TRBV10-2 and J usage is TRBJ2-7; 9 positions agree with TRBD2. The CDR3 runs 12 residues. CDR1 WSHSY and CDR2 SAAADI come from the germline V gene. With V trimmed by 6 bases and J by 5 bases, 2 bases remained unmatched. CDR3 loop: CASSGTSNEQYF. The CDR3 DNA reads TGCGCCAGCAGCGGGACTAGCAACGAGCAGTACTTC.

This clonotype was counted ten times or more. The V gene is TRBV10-2, the J gene TRBJ2-7, with 7 bases fitting TRBD1. This CDR3 contains 14 residues. Trimming removed 2 bases from V and 2 bases from J; junction bases left unmatched: 3. The germline gives CDR1 WSHSY, CDR2 SAAADI. The CDR3 spells CASSEGQVPYEQYF. In DNA, the CDR3 is TGCGCCAGCAGTGAGGGACAGGTCCCCTACGAGCAGTACTTC.

This clonotype was recorded many times. DNA for the CDR3: TGCGCCAGCTTTAGCGAGGCAGATACGCAGTATTTT. Translation gives CASFSEADTQYF. The V and J genes are TRBV10-2 and TRBJ2-3; perhaps TRBD2 as D (5 bases). Trimming removed 8 bases at V and 4 bases at J, with 10 bases between. This CDR3 is built from 12 residues. Germline CDR1 is WSHSY and CDR2 is SAAADI.

This clonotype was picked up a small number of times. The CDR3 sequence: CASSYSADRGNANEKLFF. CDR3 bases: TGTGCCAGCAGTTATTCCGCCGACAGGGGAAATGCTAATGAAAAACTGTTTTTT. The rearrangement links TRBV6-5 to TRBJ1-4; 8 bases map to TRBD1. CDR1 and CDR2 (germline): MNHEY, SVGAGI. Trimming took 3 bases from V and 3 from J; bases not matched to a gene: 12. The CDR3 spans 18 residues.

The CDR3 loop is CASSIRQGSTDTQYF. CDR3 nucleotide sequence: TGCGCCAGCAGCATCCGACAGGGGAGCACAGATACGCAGTATTTT. J is TRBJ2-3 and V is TRBV5-1; 8 bases line up with TRBD1. This CDR3 has 15 amino acids. Germline V gene sequence: CDR1 SGHRS, CDR2 YFSETQ. The V and J ends lost 4 bases and 0 bases, in that order; junction bases with no gene match: 4.

This clonotype was seen repeatedly, ten times or more. The rearrangement links TRBV20-1 to TRBJ2-4; 10 bases map to TRBD2. The V gene's germline CDR1 is DFQATT and CDR2 SNEGSKA (reference sequence). This CDR3 contains 16 residues. The trim removed 3 bases at V and 5 bases at J, leaving 10 bases unmatched. The CDR3 coding sequence is TGCAGTGCTAGTGCCAGCGGGAGGGCCGAGGAAAACATTCAGTACTTC. It yields the protein CSASASGRAEENIQYF.

The CDR3 nucleotides read TGCAGCGTTGCTGGAGGCTACAATGAGCAGTTCTTC. Translation: CSVAGGYNEQFF. V and J are TRBV29-1 and TRBJ2-1, with D possibly matching TRBD2 (5 bases). CDR1 SQVTM and CDR2 ANQGSEA come from the germline V gene. Trimming left V 4 bases short and J 3 bases short, with 7 bases between. The CDR3 length is 12 residues.

CDR3 DNA sequence: TGTGCCAGTAGTATCCAGCTAGCGGGGAACACAGATACGCAGTATTTT. This encodes CASSIQLAGNTDTQYF. The chain is built from TRBV19 and TRBJ2-3; 9 positions match TRBD2. CDR3 size: 16 residues. The trim removed 3 bases at V and 2 bases at J, leaving 6 bases unmatched. Germline values: CDR1 LNHDA, CDR2 SQIVND (reference sequence).

The chain employs TRBV28 and TRBJ2-7; D unresolved. The CDR3 length is 13 residues. The germline gives CDR1 MDHEN, CDR2 SYDVKM. The ends were cut back, 1 base at V and 3 bases at J, with 7 bases in the middle. CDR3 sequence: CASSLLGSYEQYF. As DNA, the CDR3 is TGTGCCAGCAGTTTATTAGGCAGCTACGAGCAGTACTTC.

This clonotype was seen ten or more times. The V gene is TRBV20-1, the J gene TRBJ1-1; D possibly corresponds to TRBD1 (5 bases). CDR1 and CDR2 (germline): DFQATT, SNEGSKA (reference sequence). The CDR3 sequence is 14 residues long. The germline V and J ends were trimmed by 4 bases and 1 base, with 13 bases remaining between them. CDR3 amino acids: CSATSGESNTEAFF. CDR3 in DNA: TGCAGTGCTACGTCGGGGGAATCGAACACTGAAGCTTTCTTT.

This rearrangement joins TRBV5-1 to TRBJ1-1; D possibly corresponds to TRBD1 (5 bases). This CDR3 spans 15 amino acids. V was clipped by 3 bases and J by 6 bases, with 18 bases between them. Per germline, CDR1 SGHRS and CDR2 YFSETQ. This CDR3 reads CASSWDGPPAAEAFF. The CDR3 DNA reads as TGCGCCAGCAGCTGGGACGGGCCCCCGGCCGCTGAAGCTTTCTTT.